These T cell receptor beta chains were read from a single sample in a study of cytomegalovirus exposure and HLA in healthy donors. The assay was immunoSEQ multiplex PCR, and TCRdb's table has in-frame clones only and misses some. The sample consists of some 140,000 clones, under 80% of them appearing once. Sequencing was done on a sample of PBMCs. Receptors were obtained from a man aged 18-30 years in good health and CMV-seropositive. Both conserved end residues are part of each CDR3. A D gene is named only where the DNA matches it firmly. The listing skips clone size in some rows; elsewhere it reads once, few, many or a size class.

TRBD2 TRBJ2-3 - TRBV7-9 TGTGCCAGCAGCGCAGTGACTAGCGCCTCGGGTACAGATACGCAGTATTTT CASSAVTSASGTDTQYF
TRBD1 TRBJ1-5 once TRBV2 TGTGCCAGCTTTGGACAGGGCTATCAGCCCCAGCATTTT CASFGQGYQPQHF
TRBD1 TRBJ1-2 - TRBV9 TGTGCCAGCAGCGCCCGGGACAGTCTTCGCTACACCTTC CASSARDSLRYTF
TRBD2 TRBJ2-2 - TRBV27 TGTGCCAGCAGCTCCGGGAGGCTGGGGGCCGGGGAGCTGTTTTTT CASSSGRLGAGELFF
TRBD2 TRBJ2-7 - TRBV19 TGTGCCAGTAGTATGGGAGGGAGCTCCTACGAGCAGTACTTC CASSMGGSSYEQYF
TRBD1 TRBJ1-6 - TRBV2 TGTGCCAGCAGTGAACCGACAGGGAAGGAAAATTCACCCCTCCACTTT CASSEPTGKENSPLHF
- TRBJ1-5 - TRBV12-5 TGTGCTAGTTCTGGGGCAGGGGATACTCCCCAGCATTTT CASSGAGDTPQHF
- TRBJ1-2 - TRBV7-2 TGTGCCAGCAGCCCGAACGACGGGCCCTTCGAGGGCTATGGCTACACCTTC CASSPNDGPFEGYGYTF
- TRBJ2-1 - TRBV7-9 TGTGCCAGCAGCTTAGCGGGGGGGCGGGTTGAGCAGTTCTTC CASSLAGGRVEQFF
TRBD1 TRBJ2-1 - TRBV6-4 TGTGCCAGCAGCCCCGGGACAGGGGGCTACAATGAGCAGTTCTTC CASSPGTGGYNEQFF
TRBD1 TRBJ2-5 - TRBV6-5 TGTGCCAGCAGTTACCTGACAGGGGGTGATTTGGAGACCCAGTACTTC CASSYLTGGDLETQYF
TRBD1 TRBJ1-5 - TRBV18 TGTGCCAGCTCACCAGGACAGGGGGCACGCCAGCCCCAGCATTTT CASSPGQGARQPQHF
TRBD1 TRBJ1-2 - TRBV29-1 TGCAGCGTTGAGCAGGGGTGGACAGGTGGAGGCTACACCTTC CSVEQGWTGGGYTF
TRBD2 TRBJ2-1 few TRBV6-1 TGTGCCAGCAGTGAACTAGCGGGAATTAGCGATGAGCAGTTCTTC CASSELAGISDEQFF
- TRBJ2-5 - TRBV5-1 TGCGCCAGCAGCTTCAACACTAGGGGGCAAGAGACCCAGTACTTC CASSFNTRGQETQYF
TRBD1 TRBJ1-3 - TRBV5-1 TGCGCCAGCAGCTTCACAGGGGGTTCTGGAAACACCATATATTTT CASSFTGGSGNTIYF
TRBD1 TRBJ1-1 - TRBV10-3 TGTGCCATCAGAAAGACAGGGGTGAACACTGAAGCTTTCTTT CAIRKTGVNTEAFF
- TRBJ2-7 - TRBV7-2 TGTGCCAGCAGCTTAGAGCAGGGCTACGAGCAGTACTTC CASSLEQGYEQYF
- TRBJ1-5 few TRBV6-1 TGTGCCAGCAGGTTTTCGGAGAATCAGCCCCAGCATTTT CASRFSENQPQHF
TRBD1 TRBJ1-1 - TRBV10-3 TGTGCCATCAGTGAGGGGACAGCTGAAGCTTTCTTT CAISEGTAEAFF
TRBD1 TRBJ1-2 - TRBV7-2 TGTGCCAGCAGCCTGGGGACAGGGACTAACTATGGCTACACCTTC CASSLGTGTNYGYTF
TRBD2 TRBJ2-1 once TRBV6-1 TGTGCCAGCATCAGACTAGCGGGACTCTACAATGAGCAGTTCTTC CASIRLAGLYNEQFF
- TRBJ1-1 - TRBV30 TGTGCCTGGAGTGTAGACCCAGGAGAAGCTTTCTTT CAWSVDPGEAFF
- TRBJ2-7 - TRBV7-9 TGTGCCAGCAGCTTAGAGGGGAGGAGCGGGCATAGCTCCTACGAGCAGTACTTC CASSLEGRSGHSSYEQYF
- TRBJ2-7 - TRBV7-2 TGTGCCAGCAGCTCCTGGGGGCAGCCGAAGGACTTC CASSSWGQPKDF
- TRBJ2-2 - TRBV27 TGTGCCAGCAGTTTTCATGCCGGGGAGCTGTTTTTT CASSFHAGELFF
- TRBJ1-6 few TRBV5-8 TGTGCCAGCAGCCTTGGCAGGTGGATGTCACCCCTCCACTTT CASSLGRWMSPLHF
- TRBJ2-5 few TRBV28 TGTGCCAGCAGTTTATTAGGAAGCGGTACCCAAGAGACCCAGTACTTC CASSLLGSGTQETQYF
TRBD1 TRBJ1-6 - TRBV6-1 TGTGCCACCACCGACAGGGGAACCGATTCACCCCTCCACTTT CATTDRGTDSPLHF
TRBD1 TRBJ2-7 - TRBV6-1 TGTGCCAGCTTAGACAGGGGGGGCGCCGAGCAGTACTTC CASLDRGGAEQYF
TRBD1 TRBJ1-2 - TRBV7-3 TGTGCCAGCAGCTCAACAGGGGTTGCTGGCTACACCTTC CASSSTGVAGYTF
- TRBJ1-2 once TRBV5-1 TGCGCCAGCAGCTTGCTTGGACAGACTAACTATGGCTACACCTTC CASSLLGQTNYGYTF
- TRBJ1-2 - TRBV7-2 TGTGCCAGCAGCTTAGAACCTCAGCTCGGGTCTGGCTACACCTTC CASSLEPQLGSGYTF
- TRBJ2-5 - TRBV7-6 TGTGCCAGCAGTCCTAGACTTGGGGAGACCCAGTACTTC CASSPRLGETQYF
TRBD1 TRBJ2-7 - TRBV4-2 TGTGCCAGCAGCCAAGGAGCCGGGACAGGGCTCGAGCAGTACTTC CASSQGAGTGLEQYF
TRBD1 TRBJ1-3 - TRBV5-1 TGCGCCAGCAGGGAGACAGGGATCTCTGGAAACACCATATATTTT CASRETGISGNTIYF
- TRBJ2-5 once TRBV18 TGTGCCAGCTCCCGGGGGGAGACCCAGTACTTC CASSRGETQYF
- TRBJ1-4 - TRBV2 TGTGCCAGCAGATACAACCGTAATGAAAAACTGTTTTTT CASRYNRNEKLFF
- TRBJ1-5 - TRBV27 TGTGCCAGCAGCCTTACAGGGTATAGCAATCAGCCCCAGCATTTT CASSLTGYSNQPQHF
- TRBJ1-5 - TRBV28 TGTGCCAGCAGTTTTATAGTACAGGGAAATCAGCCCCAGCATTTT CASSFIVQGNQPQHF
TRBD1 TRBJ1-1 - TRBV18 TGTGCCAGCTCACAAACCACAGGGGCGGGCACTGAAGCTTTCTTT CASSQTTGAGTEAFF
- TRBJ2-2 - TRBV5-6 TGTGCCAGCAGCTTAGGGGCAGGGTTCACCGGGGAGCTGTTTTTT CASSLGAGFTGELFF
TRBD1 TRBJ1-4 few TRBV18 TGTGCCAGCTCACCCCCGGGACAGGGGGGTGAAAAACTGTTTTTT CASSPPGQGGEKLFF
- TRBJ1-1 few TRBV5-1 TGCGCCAGCAGCTCCCCCCAGGGTCACACTGAAGCTTTCTTT CASSSPQGHTEAFF